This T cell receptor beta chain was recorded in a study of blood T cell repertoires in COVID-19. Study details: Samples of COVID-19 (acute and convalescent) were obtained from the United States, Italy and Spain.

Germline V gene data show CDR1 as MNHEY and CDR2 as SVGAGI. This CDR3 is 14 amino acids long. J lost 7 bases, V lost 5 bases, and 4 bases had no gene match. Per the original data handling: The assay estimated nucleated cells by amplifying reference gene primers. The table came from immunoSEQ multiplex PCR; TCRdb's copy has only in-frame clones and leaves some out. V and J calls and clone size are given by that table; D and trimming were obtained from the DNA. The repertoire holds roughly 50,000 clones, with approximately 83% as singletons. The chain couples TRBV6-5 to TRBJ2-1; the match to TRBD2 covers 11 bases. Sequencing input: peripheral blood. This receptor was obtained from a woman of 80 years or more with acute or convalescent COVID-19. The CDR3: CASSLAGGNNEQFF. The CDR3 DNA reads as TGTGCCAGCAGTCTAGCGGGGGGAAATAATGAGCAGTTCTTC.